These 25 T cell receptor beta chains originate from one sample sequenced in a study of T cell repertoires in cytomegalovirus infection (dated by TCRdb to between 2017 and 2020). The treatment or condition label, as the study defines it: in vitro stimulation with specific CMV peptide epitopes to enrich CMV-specific T cells. These receptors have no identified antigens. For sequencing, an Illumina HiSeq 1500 was employed. TCRdb took the public reads, trimmed them with fastp at Q25, ran MiXCR for clone calling and kept in-frame beta chains. Records with the same CDR3 protein are collapsed into one entry carrying the most frequent genes and DNA. The sample table records 140,000 to 150,000 distinct CDR3 sequences; roughly 32% of these occur just once. The ten largest account for about 56% of the sample. Material: CD8+ T cells from cultured PBMCs, obtained from culture after CMV antigen stimulation. The receptors originated from a human donor in good health (CMV status not recorded). Some clones in this sample may be carry-over from other donors' samples.

The CDR3 region is CASSYSSLGAKNEQFF. Here the CDR3 DNA reads TGTGCCAGCAGTTACTCGTCTCTCGGGGCCAAGAATGAGCAGTTCTTC. The chain uses TRBV6-5 and TRBJ2-1; D possibly uses TRBD1 or TRBD2 (5 bases each). Germline values: CDR1 MNHEY, CDR2 SVGAGI. The V end was cut by 0 bases, the J end by 7 bases, with 16 bases between. This CDR3 is 16 amino acids long.

The J gene is TRBJ2-7, the V gene TRBV12-3 or TRBV12-4; D gene ambiguous. The V and J ends lost 3 bases and 5 bases respectively, with 8 bases between them. The length of the CDR3 is 12 residues. The CDR3 loop reads CASSFSTDEQYF. Here the CDR3 DNA reads TGTGCCAGCAGTTTCTCCACAGACGAGCAGTACTTC.

V usage is TRBV7-9 and J usage is TRBJ2-1; 13 bases agree with TRBD2. Germline trimming cut 4 bases from V and 7 bases from J; bases unmatched to any gene: 4. The CDR3 is 15 residues long. In germline, CDR1 is SEHNR, CDR2 FQNEAQ (reference sequence). CDR3 nucleotides: TGTGCCAGCAGCTCGGGACTAGCGGGGACGAATGAGCAGTTCTTC. It yields the protein CASSSGLAGTNEQFF.

Written as DNA, the CDR3 is TGTGCCAGCAGTAAACAGACTAGCGGGGGATCAGATACGCAGTATTTT. Its translation is CASSKQTSGGSDTQYF. The chain links TRBV6-6 to TRBJ2-3; 12 bases match TRBD2. The germline V gene encodes CDR1 MNHNY and CDR2 SVGAGI (reference sequence). Trimming removed 5 bases from V and 4 bases from J; junction bases left unmatched: 7. This CDR3 has 16 amino acids.

The CDR3 nucleotides are TGTGCCAGCACTCCCGTTCCGAGCTATGGCTACACCTTC. It specifies CASTPVPSYGYTF. The chain is built from TRBV12-3 or TRBV12-4 and TRBJ1-2; D unresolved. V lost 7 bases to trimming and J lost 4 bases, with 13 bases between them. CDR3 length: 13 amino acids.

This clonotype was seen repeatedly, ten times or more. The chain employs TRBV4-2 and TRBJ2-6; TRBD1 agrees at 9 bases. The germline V gene encodes CDR1 LGHNA and CDR2 YNFKEQ. V trimming: 4 bases; J trimming: 0 bases; junction bases outside the gene matches: 19. The CDR3 covers 22 residues. The DNA of the CDR3 is TGTGCCAGCAGCCTGAGGGGGACCCTACAGGGGGCATCCTCCTCTGGGGCCAACGTCCTGACTTTC. Residues: CASSLRGTLQGASSSGANVLTF.

The J gene is TRBJ2-5, the V gene TRBV4-1; 11 positions match TRBD2. CDR1 and CDR2 (germline): MGHRA, YSYEKL. CDR3 length: 17 residues. V shed 2 bases, J shed 1 base, and the junction held 6 bases outside the gene matches. The CDR3 DNA reads TGCGCCAGCAGCCAACCTACTAGCGGGGGATCCCAAGAGACCCAGTACTTC. Protein: CASSQPTSGGSQETQYF.

This sequence joins TRBV29-1 and TRBJ1-1; D not resolved. This CDR3 contains 14 residues. Trimming stripped 7 bases from V and 5 bases from J, with 20 bases between. Germline CDR1 SQVTM, CDR2 ANQGSEA. Here the CDR3 reads CSAPVPGRRTEAFF. The CDR3 DNA follows: TGCAGCGCCCCCGTGCCGGGGAGGAGGACTGAAGCTTTCTTT.

This chain joins TRBV4-3 and TRBJ1-2, with D maybe TRBD1 (5 bases). Germline CDR1 and CDR2: LGHNA and YSLEER. Trimming shortened V by 0 bases and J by 0 bases, and 14 bases separated the two germline ends. The CDR3 sequence is 17 residues long. The CDR3 here is CASSQDPRQGANYGYTF. As DNA, the CDR3 is TGCGCCAGCAGCCAAGACCCTAGGCAGGGTGCTAACTATGGCTACACCTTC.

This clonotype appeared many times. The chain combines TRBV24-1 with TRBJ2-1; 9 bases are shared with TRBD2. Germline V gene sequence: CDR1 KGHDR, CDR2 SFDVKD. CDR3 length equals 13 residues. V shed 9 bases, J shed 9 bases, and the junction held 8 bases outside the gene matches. DNA of the CDR3: TGTGCCACCGGGCGCGGGGGGGTTTTTGAGCAGTTCTTC. Residues: CATGRGGVFEQFF.

The rearrangement uses TRBV20-1 and TRBJ1-1; no firm D call. CDR1 DFQATT and CDR2 SNEGSKA come from the germline V gene (reference sequence). The CDR3 is 13 amino acids. Between the trimmed V and J ends, which lost 1 base and 0 bases, there was a span of 6 bases. The CDR3 protein is CSARVTLNTEAFF. The CDR3 DNA sequence: TGCAGTGCTAGAGTCACTTTGAACACTGAAGCTTTCTTT.

This clonotype was seen a handful of times. J is TRBJ1-1 and V is TRBV29-1, with D possibly being TRBD1 (5 bases). Germline V CDR1 and CDR2: SQVTM, ANQGSEA. The CDR3 is 12 amino acids. With 3 bases removed from V and 5 bases from J, the gap between germline ends came to 10 bases. The CDR3 region has the DNA TGCAGCGTTGACGGGGGGGAAACTGAAGCTTTCTTT. It is translated as CSVDGGETEAFF.

This clonotype was counted at least ten times. The V and J genes are TRBV29-1 and TRBJ2-1; 10 bases fit TRBD2. There are 18 residues in the CDR3. J gave up 0 bases and V 3 bases, and 11 bases lay outside the gene matches. CDR1 is SQVTM, CDR2 ANQGSEA, per germline. DNA of the CDR3: TGCAGCGTTGAGGGGGGCCTAGCGGGGGCGAGCTCCTACAATGAGCAGTTCTTC. Residues: CSVEGGLAGASSYNEQFF.

The rearrangement links TRBV29-1 to TRBJ2-5, with 10 positions matching TRBD2. The CDR3 spans 15 residues. The V gene's germline CDR1 is SQVTM and CDR2 ANQGSEA. With V trimmed by 1 base and J by 5 bases, 7 bases remained unmatched. DNA of the CDR3: TGCAGCGTTGAAGGGCTAGCGGGGGCGCCGGAGACCCAGTACTTC. This sequence encodes CSVEGLAGAPETQYF.

This chain joins TRBV7-6 and TRBJ2-7, with D possibly being TRBD2 (6 bases). The V end was cut by 1 base, the J end by 7 bases, with 11 bases between. The CDR3 has 13 residues. Looked up from germline, CDR1 is SGHVS and CDR2 is FNYEAQ. CDR3 protein: CASSLGRVGEQYF. The CDR3 DNA is TGTGCCAGCAGCTTAGGGAGGGTCGGGGAGCAGTACTTC.

V and J are TRBV27 and TRBJ2-1, with 7 positions matching TRBD1. CDR1 and CDR2 (germline): MNHEY, SMNVEV (reference sequence). The CDR3 spans 14 residues. The J segment lost 2 bases and the V segment lost 3 bases, leaving 1 base of the junction unmatched. This CDR3 reads CASSFQGAYNEQFF. The DNA for the CDR3 is TGTGCCAGCAGTTTCCAGGGGGCCTACAATGAGCAGTTCTTC.

This chain joins TRBV2 and TRBJ1-1; maybe TRBD1 (6 bases). With 7 bases removed from V and 3 bases from J, the gap between germline ends came to 9 bases. This CDR3 has 12 residues. Germline V CDR1 and CDR2: SNHLY, FYNNEI. CDR3 loop: CASKGGYTEAFF. The CDR3 DNA sequence: TGTGCCAGCAAAGGGGGTTACACTGAAGCTTTCTTT.

J is TRBJ2-2 and V is TRBV4-2; no firm D call. The germline CDR1 and CDR2 sequences are LGHNA and YNFKEQ. There are 16 residues in the CDR3. Trimming left V 0 bases short and J 5 bases short, with 13 bases between. CDR3: CASSQESAPGTGELFF. For the CDR3, the DNA is TGTGCCAGCAGCCAAGAATCGGCCCCCGGGACCGGGGAGCTGTTTTTT.

This clonotype was detected once. The V call is TRBV6-6, the J call TRBJ2-1; TRBD2 agrees at 9 bases. The germline CDR1 and CDR2 sequences are MNHNY and SVGAGI (reference sequence). The CDR3 totals 14 residues. Trimming took 7 bases from V and 6 from J; bases not matched to a gene: 7. CDR3 bases: TGTGCCAGCACACCGGGACTAGCTGGCAATGAGCAGTTCTTC. As protein: CASTPGLAGNEQFF.

The table lists this clonotype with a few counts. The CDR3 loop reads CASSSLLAGSSYNEQFF. CDR3 DNA sequence: TGTGCCAGCAGCTCACTACTAGCGGGGAGCTCCTACAATGAGCAGTTCTTC. The V call is TRBV7-8, the J call TRBJ2-1, with 10 bases aligning to TRBD2. The junction had 6 bases not matched to a gene; V was cut back by 4 bases and J by 0 bases. From germline, CDR1 is SGHVS and CDR2 FQNEAQ. The CDR3 contains 17 residues.

Notes on this clonotype: This may stem from a read error, because a much larger clone lies one nucleotide away. The chain links TRBV7-2 to TRBJ2-7; a weak D match, TRBD2 (6 bases). The germline V gene has CDR1 SGHTA and CDR2 FQGNSA. This CDR3 spans 15 amino acids. The CDR3 bases are TGTGCCAGCGGCTTAATCAGACTAGGGAGTGGAAAGCAGTACTTC. Translated, it gives CASGLIRLGSGKQYF.

This clonotype was detected only a few times. The chain joins TRBV11-2 to TRBJ2-2, with 7 bases aligning to TRBD1. After removal of 5 bases from V and 0 bases from J, the junction contained 6 bases not matched to a gene. The CDR3 covers 16 residues. Germline assignment: CDR1 SGHAT and CDR2 FQNNGV. CDR3 loop: CASSDGQAPNTGELFF. DNA of the CDR3: TGTGCCAGCAGCGATGGACAGGCGCCGAACACCGGGGAGCTGTTTTTT.

The chain employs TRBV20-1 and TRBJ1-1; tentative D call: TRBD1 (6 bases). CDR1 DFQATT and CDR2 SNEGSKA come from the germline V gene (reference sequence). V was cut by 6 bases and J by 0 bases, with 14 bases left in between. The CDR3 runs to 14 residues. The CDR3 region has the DNA TGCAGTGCCGAGGGGGAAGGGATGAACACTGAAGCTTTCTTT. Translated, it gives CSAEGEGMNTEAFF.

The CDR3 reads CSASGDDLETQYF. CDR3 in DNA: TGCAGTGCTAGCGGGGATGACCTAGAGACCCAGTACTTC. This chain links TRBV20-1 with TRBJ2-5; D possibly corresponds to TRBD2 (5 bases). This CDR3 is built from 13 residues. The ends were cut back, 3 bases at V and 4 bases at J, with 12 bases in the middle. Germline CDR1 reads DFQATT; CDR2 reads SNEGSKA (reference sequence).

The J gene is TRBJ1-2, the V gene TRBV5-6, with 9 bases that match TRBD1. Germline CDR1 and CDR2: SGHDT and YYEEEE. The CDR3 has 17 amino acids. J lost 4 bases, V lost 4 bases, and 14 bases had no gene match. The CDR3, as DNA: TGTGCCAGCAGCCTCAGACAGGGGGGCGAATTCAGCTATGGCTACACCTTC. Protein: CASSLRQGGEFSYGYTF.